This paragraph reports one TCR beta chain. The sample comes from a study of PD-L1 blockade in urothelial cancer. TCRdb's table, derived via immunoSEQ multiplex PCR, lists solely in-frame clones and lacks some. The table includes approximately 70,000 clones, roughly nine tenths detected once. V was pared by 1 base and J by 4 bases, with 11 bases between. Per the germline V gene, CDR1 is SGHTA and CDR2 is FQGNSA. The CDR3 has 15 amino acids. Sequenced here: PBMCs, sampled around atezolizumab (anti-PD-L1) treatment. The receptor was derived from a man between 60 and 75 years old with urothelial cancer. This sequence joins TRBV7-2 and TRBJ1-3; D unclear. The CDR3: CASSLVSSPGNTIYF. The CDR3 DNA reads as TGTGCCAGCAGCTTAGTTTCCTCCCCGGGAAACACCATATATTTT.